These 22 T cell receptor beta chains were sequenced from one sample in a study of PD-1 blockade in mismatch repair-deficient tumors. Assay used: immunoSEQ multiplex PCR; TCRdb lists only in-frame clones, some missing. Among about 22,000 clones, approximately 84% were seen once, and the ten largest hold 17%. The sequenced sample was peripheral blood, obtained 2 weeks after starting pembrolizumab. These TCRs come from an adult with mismatch repair-deficient cancer.

This rearrangement joins TRBV7-2 to TRBJ2-2, with TRBD2 matching over 7 bases. The CDR3 runs 15 residues. V shed 5 bases and J 4 bases; nucleotides not matched to a gene: 7. Germline CDR1 and CDR2: SGHTA and FQGNSA. In nucleotides, the CDR3 is TGTGCCAGCAGCATGTTAGCGGGCACCACCGGGGAGCTGTTTTTT. Translation gives CASSMLAGTTGELFF. The variable domain in full, with the rest retrieved from reference TRBV7-2 and TRBJ2-2, is GAGVSQSPSNKVTEKGKDVELRCDPISGHTALYWYRQSLGQGLEFLIYFQGNSAPDKSGLPSDRFSAERTGGSVSTLTIQRTQQEDSAVYLCASSMLAGTTGELFFGEGSRLTVL.

In the case of this clone: The sample has other DNA sequences that encode this CDR3 too. The chain has TRBV5-1 and TRBJ2-3, with TRBD1 matching over 8 bases. The CDR3 loop spans 15 amino acids. With 2 bases clipped from V and 3 bases from J, the junction kept 5 bases outside the gene matches. The germline V gene encodes CDR1 SGHRS and CDR2 YFSETQ. CDR3 in amino acids: CASSFSQGATDTQYF. Here the CDR3 DNA reads TGCGCCAGCAGCTTCAGCCAGGGGGCTACAGATACGCAGTATTTT.

This rearrangement joins TRBV10-1 to TRBJ2-3; 9 bases match TRBD1. V dropped 4 bases and J dropped 2; count of bases not matched to a gene: 7. Per the germline V gene, CDR1 is WNHNN and CDR2 is SYGVQD (reference sequence). The CDR3 is made up of 16 amino acids. DNA of the CDR3: TGCGCCAGCAGTGGGGGACAGGGAGGTTACACAGATACGCAGTATTTT. This gives the protein CASSGGQGGYTDTQYF.

The V gene is TRBV29-1, the J gene TRBJ2-7, with D maybe TRBD2 (5 bases). The CDR3 consists of 13 residues. Germline values: CDR1 SQVTM, CDR2 ANQGSEA. Deletions cut 5 bases from V and 7 bases from J, with 18 bases between. The CDR3 sequence: CSVQLGMKREQYF. CDR3 coding DNA: TGCAGCGTTCAACTGGGGATGAAGCGGGAGCAGTACTTC.

This rearrangement joins TRBV30 to TRBJ1-3; D perhaps matches TRBD1 (6 bases). The CDR3 is 14 amino acids. CDR1 is GTSNPN, CDR2 SVGIG, per germline (reference sequence). Trimming cost V 2 bases and J 4 bases, with 12 bases left between them. CDR3 coding DNA: TGTGCCTGGAGTTCTTCAGGACAGGGAAACACCATATATTTT. It encodes CAWSSSGQGNTIYF.

This chain uses TRBV5-1 with TRBJ2-7; TRBD2 matches 15 bases. The CDR3 totals 23 residues. The V gene end was trimmed by 1 base and the J gene end by 0 bases; junction bases not matched to a gene: 20. CDR1 SGHRS and CDR2 YFSETQ come from the germline V gene. The DNA for the CDR3 is TGCGCCAGCAGCTTGAATCTCATAGCCCCGGGACTAGCGGGAGGCCGAAACTCCTACGAGCAGTACTTC. It codes for CASSLNLIAPGLAGGRNSYEQYF.

The genes are TRBV2 and TRBJ1-1; TRBD1 aligns across 7 bases. CDR1 is SNHLY, CDR2 FYNNEI, per germline. V lost 6 bases and J lost 4; bases outside the gene matches: 2. This CDR3 contains 12 residues. CDR3 in amino acids: CASRRQGTEAFF. DNA for the CDR3: TGTGCCAGCAGGAGACAGGGCACTGAAGCTTTCTTT.

This chain uses TRBV7-8 with TRBJ1-1, with D perhaps matching TRBD1 (6 bases). The CDR3 runs to 14 residues. Germline CDR1 reads SGHVS; CDR2 reads FQNEAQ. Trimming removed 1 base at V and 1 base at J, with 7 bases between. CDR3 sequence: CASSLVQGNTEAFF. CDR3 DNA sequence: TGTGCCAGCAGCTTAGTACAGGGGAACACTGAAGCTTTCTTT.

The genes are TRBV5-3 and TRBJ2-2; possibly TRBD1 or TRBD2 for D (8 bases each). TRBV5-3 is flagged as an ORF with uncertain function. Between the trimmed V and J ends, which lost 6 bases and 3 bases, there was a span of 42 bases. The CDR3 totals 24 residues. CDR3 sequence reads: CARNHSGDRRLPTGLRGDTGELFF. Here the CDR3 DNA reads TGTGCCAGAAATCATAGCGGGGACAGGAGGCTACCTACTGGACTGCGTGGGGACACCGGGGAGCTGTTTTTT.

This clone was detected only a few times. This chain connects TRBV28 to TRBJ1-4, with 8 bases aligning to TRBD1. V gave up 6 bases and J gave up 2 bases; unmatched junction bases: 8. The V gene's germline CDR1 is MDHEN and CDR2 SYDVKM. The CDR3 is made up of 16 amino acids. CDR3 residues: CASRIFQGATNEKLFF. The CDR3 DNA reads TGTGCCAGCAGAATCTTTCAGGGGGCGACTAATGAAAAACTGTTTTTT.

This clone has a single count. The chain carries TRBV6-1 and TRBJ2-7; TRBD2 matches 9 bases. From germline, CDR1 is MNHNS and CDR2 SASEGT. J lost 0 bases, V lost 0 bases, and 0 bases had no gene match. CDR3 length: 15 amino acids. DNA of the CDR3: TGTGCCAGCAGTGAAGCTAGCGGGAGCTCCTACGAGCAGTACTTC. It specifies CASSEASGSSYEQYF.

This chain links TRBV12-5 with TRBJ2-1, with D perhaps matching TRBD2 (5 bases). The CDR3 consists of 13 residues. The V gene lost 1 base and the J gene lost 4 bases, with 5 bases spanning the gap. Germline CDR1 is LGHNT and CDR2 is FRNRAP. The CDR3, as DNA: TGTGCTAGTGGTTTGGGGGAGTACAATGAGCAGTTCTTC. Protein product: CASGLGEYNEQFF.

J is TRBJ2-1 and V is TRBV27; 9 bases are a match to TRBD2. The CDR3 extends over 15 amino acids. Germline V gene sequence: CDR1 MNHEY, CDR2 SMNVEV (reference sequence). With 8 bases clipped from V and 6 bases from J, the junction kept 11 bases outside the gene matches. This CDR3 reads CASYPGLALVNEQFF. The CDR3 DNA is TGTGCCAGCTACCCGGGACTAGCTCTGGTCAATGAGCAGTTCTTC.

The V gene is TRBV5-1, the J gene TRBJ2-1; TRBD2 aligns across 7 bases. The trim removed 6 bases at V and 2 bases at J, leaving 8 bases unmatched. Germline V gene sequence: CDR1 SGHRS, CDR2 YFSETQ. The CDR3 covers 15 residues. The CDR3 DNA reads TGCGCCAGCACAAGGGACTACGACACCTACAATGAGCAGTTCTTC. Translation gives CASTRDYDTYNEQFF.

V gene TRBV5-5 combines with J gene TRBJ2-7; the D gene is possibly TRBD1 (6 bases). The V gene lost 3 bases and the J gene lost 2 bases, with 15 bases spanning the gap. In germline, CDR1 is SGHKS, CDR2 YYEKEE (reference sequence). The CDR3 extends over 15 amino acids. For the CDR3, the DNA is TGTGCCAGCAGCTCCTCAGGGGCGGTACCCTACGAGCAGTACTTC. This gives the protein CASSSSGAVPYEQYF.

V usage is TRBV30 and J usage is TRBJ2-5, with D possibly matching TRBD2 (7 bases). This CDR3 has 15 residues. In germline, CDR1 is GTSNPN, CDR2 SVGIG (reference sequence). V lost 5 bases and J lost 3, with 19 bases in between. The CDR3 protein is CAWDQGGEGEETQYF. CDR3 nucleotide sequence: TGTGCCTGGGACCAAGGAGGGGAGGGGGAAGAGACCCAGTACTTC.

This clone has just one count. V and J are TRBV27 and TRBJ1-4; a weak D match, TRBD1 (5 bases). This CDR3 is 14 amino acids long. Looked up from germline, CDR1 is MNHEY and CDR2 is SMNVEV (reference sequence). V lost 1 base, J lost 7 bases, and 10 bases lay in between. CDR3 protein: CASSLYPGLEKLFF. The CDR3 DNA follows: TGTGCCAGCAGTTTATATCCAGGGCTTGAAAAACTGTTTTTT.

The V gene is TRBV2, the J gene TRBJ2-1; D may be TRBD1 or TRBD2 (5 bases each). The CDR3 extends over 15 amino acids. V gave up 10 bases and J gave up 10 bases, with 26 bases separating them. The germline V gene encodes CDR1 SNHLY and CDR2 FYNNEI. This CDR3 reads CAIVNWDGKRPEQFF. CDR3 DNA: TGTGCCATCGTCAATTGGGACGGAAAAAGGCCCGAGCAGTTCTTC.

The genes are TRBV19 and TRBJ2-3; TRBD2 might be the D (6 bases). CDR3 size: 18 residues. Germline CDR1 and CDR2: LNHDA and SQIVND (reference sequence). With 5 bases removed from V and 0 bases from J, the gap between germline ends came to 21 bases. The DNA for the CDR3 is TGTGCCAGTAGTGGGGGGATGGCAGGGCATCCTAGCACAGATACGCAGTATTTT. It encodes CASSGGMAGHPSTDTQYF. The variable domain in full, with the rest retrieved from reference TRBV19 and TRBJ2-3, is DGGITQSPKYLFRKEGQNVTLSCEQNLNHDAMYWYRQDPGQGLRLIYYSQIVNDFQKGDIAEGYSVSREKKESFPLTVTSAQKNPTAFYLCASSGGMAGHPSTDTQYFGPGTRLTVL.

The chain recombines TRBV11-2 with TRBJ2-4; tentative D call: TRBD1 (5 bases). Germline V gene data show CDR1 as SGHAT and CDR2 as FQNNGV. This CDR3 has 16 amino acids. Trimming shortened V by 5 bases and J by 0 bases, and 14 bases separated the two germline ends. The CDR3 DNA reads TGTGCCAGCAGCGATCAGGGATTTCTAGCCAAAAACATTCAGTACTTC. Protein: CASSDQGFLAKNIQYF.

This clone occurred a few times. V and J are TRBV6-1 and TRBJ2-2, with 11 bases lining up with TRBD2. This CDR3 spans 14 amino acids. V lost 8 bases to trimming and J lost 3 bases; unmatched junction nucleotides: 2. The V gene's germline CDR1 is MNHNS and CDR2 SASEGT. CDR3 protein: CASSGLADTGELFF. The CDR3, as DNA: TGTGCCAGCTCGGGACTAGCGGACACCGGGGAGCTGTTTTTT.

The genes are TRBV5-1 and TRBJ2-5, with 12 bases identical to TRBD1. Trimming cost V 4 bases and J 4 bases; bases outside gene matches: 8. The CDR3 is 16 amino acids. Germline CDR1 SGHRS, CDR2 YFSETQ. This CDR3 reads CASSLPGTGGAETQYF. In nucleotides, the CDR3 is TGCGCCAGCAGCCTACCCGGGACAGGGGGCGCAGAGACCCAGTACTTC.